This record covers a single T cell receptor (beta chain). Sequencing was performed with immunoSEQ multiplex PCR; in TCRdb, only in-frame clones are kept and a portion is missing. This sample has some 45,000 clones; roughly 93% occur once, and the top ten carry 15% to 20%. This entry is derived from a study of OX40 agonist ivuxolimab in advanced cancers. Germline V gene lookup returns CDR1 SGHAT and CDR2 FQNNGV. Trimming removed 3 bases from V and 3 bases from J, with 14 bases in between. CDR3 length: 16 residues. This chain links TRBV11-2 with TRBJ2-2; possible D gene TRBD2, 5 bases. This clonotype originated in an adult with an advanced solid tumor such as melanoma, head and neck, liver or kidney cancer. This sample comprised CD4+ or CD8+ T cells sorted from blood, obtained in a trial of the OX40 agonist ivuxolimab. The CDR3 nucleotides are TGTGCCAGCAGCTTCGCTTTCGGAGCGGACACCGGGGAGCTGTTTTTT. Its protein product is CASSFAFGADTGELFF.